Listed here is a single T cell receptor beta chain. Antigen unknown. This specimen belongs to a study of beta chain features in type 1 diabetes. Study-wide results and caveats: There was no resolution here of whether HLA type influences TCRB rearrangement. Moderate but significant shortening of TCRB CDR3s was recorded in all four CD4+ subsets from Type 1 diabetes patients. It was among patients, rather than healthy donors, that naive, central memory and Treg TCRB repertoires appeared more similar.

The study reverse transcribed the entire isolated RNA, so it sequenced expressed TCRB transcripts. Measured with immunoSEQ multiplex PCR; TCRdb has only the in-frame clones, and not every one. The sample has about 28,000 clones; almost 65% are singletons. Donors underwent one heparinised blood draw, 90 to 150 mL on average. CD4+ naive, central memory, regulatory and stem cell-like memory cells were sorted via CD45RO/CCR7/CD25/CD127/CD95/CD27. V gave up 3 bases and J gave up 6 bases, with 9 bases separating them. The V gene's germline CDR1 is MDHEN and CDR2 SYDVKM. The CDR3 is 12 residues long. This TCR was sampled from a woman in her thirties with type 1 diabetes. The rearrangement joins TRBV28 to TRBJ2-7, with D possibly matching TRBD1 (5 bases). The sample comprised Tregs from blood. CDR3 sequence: CASSFQRGEQYF. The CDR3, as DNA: TGTGCCAGCAGTTTCCAAAGGGGCGAGCAGTACTTC.